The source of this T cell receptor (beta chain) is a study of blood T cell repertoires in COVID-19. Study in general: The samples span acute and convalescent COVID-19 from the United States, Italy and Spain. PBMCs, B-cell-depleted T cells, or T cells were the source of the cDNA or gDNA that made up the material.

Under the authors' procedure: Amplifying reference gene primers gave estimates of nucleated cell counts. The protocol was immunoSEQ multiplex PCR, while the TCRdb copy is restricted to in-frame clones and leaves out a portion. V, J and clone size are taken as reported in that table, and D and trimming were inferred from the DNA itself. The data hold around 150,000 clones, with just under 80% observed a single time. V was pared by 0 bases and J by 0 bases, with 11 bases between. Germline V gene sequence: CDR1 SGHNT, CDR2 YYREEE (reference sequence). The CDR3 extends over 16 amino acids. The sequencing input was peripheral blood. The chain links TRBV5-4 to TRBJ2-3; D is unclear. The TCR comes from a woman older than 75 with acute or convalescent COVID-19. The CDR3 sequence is CASSLGAYASTDTQYF. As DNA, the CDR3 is TGTGCCAGCAGCTTGGGGGCCTACGCCAGCACAGATACGCAGTATTTT.